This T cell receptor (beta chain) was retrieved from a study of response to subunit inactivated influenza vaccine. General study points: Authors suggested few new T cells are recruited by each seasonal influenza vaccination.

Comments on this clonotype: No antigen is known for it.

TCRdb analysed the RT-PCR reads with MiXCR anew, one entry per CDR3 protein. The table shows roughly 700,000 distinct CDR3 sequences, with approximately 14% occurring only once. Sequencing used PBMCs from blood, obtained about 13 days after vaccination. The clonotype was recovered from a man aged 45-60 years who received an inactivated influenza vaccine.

Here the CDR3 reads CSALSSYEQYF. The CDR3 nucleotides are TGCAGTGCGCTTTCTAGCTACGAGCAGTACTTC. The chain is built from TRBV20-1 and TRBJ2-7; D is unclear. The CDR3 is 11 residues long. V was trimmed by 6 bases and J by 3 bases, leaving 9 bases between them. CDR1 is DFQATT, CDR2 SNEGSKA, per germline (reference sequence).